This T cell receptor (beta chain) was obtained from a study of vaccination effects on CD4 cells after COVID-19. Study context: At 16 days and at one week before vaccination, samples were given by two convalescent patients. The study, taken as a whole, reports: The authors studied few convalescent patients and collected no early post-infection timepoints.

This table comes from immunoSEQ multiplex PCR, and its TCRdb copy is limited to in-frame clones, with some not included. The table has tens of thousands of clones, more than 75% seen once. A roughly ten-day culture period preceded the isolation of CD4+ T cells. Germline CDR1 reads SGHDN; CDR2 reads FVKESK. The CDR3 is 16 amino acids. The germline V and J ends were trimmed by 1 base and 2 bases, with 15 bases remaining between them. Turning to this clone: Its antigen is unknown.

This TCR derives from a human donor who had a prior SARS-CoV-2 infection. The J gene is TRBJ2-7, the V gene TRBV14; weak D call: TRBD2 (6 bases). Sequencing used CD4+ T cells from PBMCs cultured without peptide, obtained before COVID-19 vaccination. The CDR3: CASSQGGSGAPYEQYF. In nucleotides, the CDR3 is TGTGCCAGCAGCCAAGGGGGTAGCGGCGCCCCCTACGAGCAGTACTTC.